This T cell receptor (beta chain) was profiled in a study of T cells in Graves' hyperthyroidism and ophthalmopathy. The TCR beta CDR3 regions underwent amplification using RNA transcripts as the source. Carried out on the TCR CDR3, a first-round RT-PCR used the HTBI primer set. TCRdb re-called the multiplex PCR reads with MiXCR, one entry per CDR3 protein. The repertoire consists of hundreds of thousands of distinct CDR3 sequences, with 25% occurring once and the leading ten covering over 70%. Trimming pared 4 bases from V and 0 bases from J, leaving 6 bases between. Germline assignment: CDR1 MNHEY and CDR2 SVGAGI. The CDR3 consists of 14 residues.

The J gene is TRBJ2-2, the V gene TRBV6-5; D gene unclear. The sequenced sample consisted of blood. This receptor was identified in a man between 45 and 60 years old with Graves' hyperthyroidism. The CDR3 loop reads CASSSTPNTGELFF. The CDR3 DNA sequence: TGTGCCAGCAGTTCAACCCCGAACACCGGGGAGCTGTTTTTT.